The sequence of this T cell receptor (beta chain) was determined in a study of T cell responses to AZD1222 COVID-19 vaccine. TCRdb's copy holds only in-frame clones and misses some; the assay was immunoSEQ multiplex PCR. The sample lists some 110,000 clones, 80% to 90% occurring once. Germline assignment: CDR1 MNHEY and CDR2 SVGAGI. V shed 4 bases, J shed 6 bases, and the junction held 10 bases outside the gene matches. The CDR3 has 15 amino acids. This receptor was obtained from an adult who received the AZD1222 COVID-19 vaccine. Specimen: peripheral blood, collected 28 days after the second AZD1222 dose. J is TRBJ2-7 and V is TRBV6-5, with 9 nucleotides matching TRBD2. DNA for the CDR3: TGTGCCAGCAGTTTGGGGGGGACTAGCAGTGCCGAGCAGTACTTC. This encodes CASSLGGTSSAEQYF.